The next 26 T cell receptor beta chains were all read from a single sample in a study of multiple sclerosis patients with progressive multifocal leukoencephalopathy. As to time point: less than 15 months of natalizumab therapy. Repertoires were generated with immunoSEQ multiplex PCR, while TCRdb's copy carries only in-frame clones and drops some. The data contain around 30,000 clones, around 90% of them seen just once; the ten biggest clones take up about 1.3%. Sequenced here: PBMCs, sampled from a patient treated with natalizumab. The receptor source for this set is a human donor with multiple sclerosis.

The rearrangement links TRBV4-2 to TRBJ1-5; D ambiguous. The CDR3 has 15 residues. Germline V gene sequence: CDR1 LGHNA, CDR2 YNFKEQ. V was shortened by 0 bases and J by 7 bases, with 13 bases between the two germline ends. CDR3 residues: CASSQDMATRQPQHF. The CDR3 DNA reads as TGTGCCAGCAGCCAAGATATGGCCACGAGGCAGCCCCAGCATTTT.

The gene calls are TRBV6-6 and TRBJ1-1; D is unclear. The CDR3 sequence is 13 residues long. Germline CDR1 and CDR2: MNHNY and SVGAGI (reference sequence). The V end lost 4 bases, the J end lost 5 bases, and 11 bases lay between the germline ends. As DNA, the CDR3 is TGTGCCAGCAGTTCCATAGAAACGACTGAAGCTTTCTTT. Its protein is CASSSIETTEAFF.

This chain connects TRBV6-5 to TRBJ1-2; D is possibly TRBD1 (5 bases). Germline CDR1 is MNHEY and CDR2 is SVGAGI. The CDR3 is 14 residues long. Trimming cost V 0 bases and J 4 bases, with 9 bases left between them. The CDR3 sequence is CASSYSFGGYGYTF. CDR3 bases: TGTGCCAGCAGTTACTCGTTCGGGGGCTATGGCTACACCTTC.

The chain employs TRBV7-8 and TRBJ2-5; 8 nucleotides agree with TRBD1. Germline assignment: CDR1 SGHVS and CDR2 FQNEAQ. The CDR3 consists of 14 residues. The ends lost 3 bases at V and 3 bases at J; junction bases unmatched: 3. The CDR3 bases are TGTGCCAGCAGCTTTTCAGGGGGCAAAGAGACCCAGTACTTC. Protein: CASSFSGGKETQYF.

This chain links TRBV7-8 with TRBJ2-5; 10 positions agree with TRBD2. This CDR3 has 15 amino acids. In germline, CDR1 is SGHVS, CDR2 FQNEAQ. J was trimmed by 1 base and V by 2 bases; bases with no gene match: 1. CDR3 nucleotides: TGTGCCAGCAGCTTACTAGCGGGGGTCCAAGAGACCCAGTACTTC. Its protein product is CASSLLAGVQETQYF.

This clone was detected once. This chain connects TRBV7-3 to TRBJ2-1; maybe TRBD2 (6 bases). The germline V and J ends were trimmed by 1 base and 2 bases, with 9 bases remaining between them. This CDR3 has 15 amino acids. The germline CDR1 and CDR2 sequences are SGHTA and FQGTGA. This CDR3 is CASSLSSGAYNEQFF. DNA of the CDR3: TGTGCCAGCAGCTTAAGTAGCGGCGCCTACAATGAGCAGTTCTTC. The variable domain in full, with the rest retrieved from reference TRBV7-3 and TRBJ2-1, is GAGVSQTPSNKVTEKGKYVELRCDPISGHTALYWYRQSLGQGPEFLIYFQGTGAADDSGLPNDRFFAVRPEGSVSTLKIQRTERGDSAVYLCASSLSSGAYNEQFFGPGTRLTVL.

The chain uses TRBV6-1 and TRBJ1-4; D gene uncertain. Trimming removed 7 bases at V and 0 bases at J, with 12 bases between. This CDR3 has 15 amino acids. Germline V gene sequence: CDR1 MNHNS, CDR2 SASEGT. The CDR3 DNA follows: TGTGCCAGCACTGGCAGAACTGCAACTAATGAAAAACTGTTTTTT. Translated, it gives CASTGRTATNEKLFF.

This sequence joins TRBV29-1 and TRBJ2-7; unclear D gene. Germline lookup yields CDR1 SQVTM and CDR2 ANQGSEA. Trimming left V 3 bases short and J 2 bases short, with 8 bases between. The length of the CDR3 is 12 residues. CDR3 sequence reads: CSVEDGTYEQYF. DNA for the CDR3: TGCAGCGTTGAGGACGGTACCTACGAGCAGTACTTC.

The chain carries TRBV4-2 and TRBJ1-2, with 10 bases fitting TRBD1. This CDR3 is 17 amino acids long. CDR1 LGHNA and CDR2 YNFKEQ come from the germline V gene. The ends lost 4 bases at V and 3 bases at J; junction bases unmatched: 11. CDR3 protein: CASSRALGQGEDYGYTF. In DNA form, the CDR3 reads TGTGCCAGCAGCCGCGCCCTTGGACAGGGGGAAGACTATGGCTACACCTTC.

The V gene is TRBV5-1, the J gene TRBJ2-7, with D possibly TRBD2 on 6 matching bases. Between the trimmed V and J ends, which lost 2 bases and 6 bases, there was a span of 15 bases. From germline, CDR1 is SGHRS and CDR2 YFSETQ. The CDR3 is made up of 14 amino acids. The CDR3 protein is CASSFVGGGSEQYF. CDR3 coding DNA: TGCGCCAGCAGCTTCGTGGGGGGAGGCTCCGAGCAGTACTTC.

The gene calls are TRBV7-2 and TRBJ2-4, with D perhaps given as TRBD1 or TRBD2 (5 bases each). In germline, CDR1 is SGHTA, CDR2 FQGNSA. The CDR3 spans 14 residues. The ends were cut back, 4 bases at V and 9 bases at J, with 16 bases in the middle. CDR3 sequence: CASSSTRGTGIQYF. The CDR3 DNA sequence: TGTGCCAGCAGCTCTACCCGGGGCACCGGCATTCAGTACTTC.

The rearrangement links TRBV6-4 to TRBJ2-6; 7 nucleotides line up with TRBD1. The CDR3 contains 20 residues. Trimming removed 9 bases from V and 0 bases from J; junction bases left unmatched: 20. Per the germline V gene, CDR1 is MRHNA and CDR2 is SNTAGT. CDR3 in amino acids: CASNVSRDSNTDSGANVLTF. DNA of the CDR3: TGTGCCAGTAACGTTTCCCGGGACAGTAACACTGACTCTGGGGCCAACGTCCTGACTTTC.

The V and J genes are TRBV19 and TRBJ2-2, with unresolved D. Trimming left V 3 bases short and J 7 bases short, with 12 bases between. CDR1 is LNHDA and CDR2 is SQIVND in the germline V gene (reference sequence). The CDR3 loop spans 14 amino acids. CDR3: CASSIGLSRGELFF. DNA of the CDR3: TGTGCCAGTAGTATTGGTCTCTCCCGCGGGGAGCTGTTTTTT.

Comment on this clone: Other DNA sequences within the sample encode an identical CDR3. This chain connects TRBV7-3 to TRBJ2-7, with a possible D match to TRBD2 (6 bases). The CDR3 runs to 13 residues. Germline V lookup: CDR1 SGHTA, CDR2 FQGTGA. CDR3 residues: CGLRRGPGWEQYF. CDR3 nucleotide sequence: TGTGGACTACGGCGGGGTCCGGGGTGGGAGCAGTACTTC.

This chain links TRBV4-3 with TRBJ2-5; D not certain. Looked up from germline, CDR1 is LGHNA and CDR2 is YSLEER. Trimming shortened V by 1 base and J by 0 bases, and 15 bases separated the two germline ends. This CDR3 region has 17 residues. CDR3 protein: CASSQVASPANQETQYF. CDR3 in DNA: TGCGCCAGCAGCCAAGTCGCGTCTCCGGCCAACCAAGAGACCCAGTACTTC.

The chain couples TRBV14 to TRBJ2-1; 7 positions match TRBD1. CDR1 and CDR2 (germline): SGHDN, FVKESK. Trimming took 3 bases from V and 9 from J; bases not matched to a gene: 14. CDR3 length: 16 residues. CDR3 amino acids: CASSQETGWASVEQFF. Written as DNA, the CDR3 is TGTGCCAGCAGCCAGGAGACAGGGTGGGCCTCGGTTGAGCAGTTCTTC.

The J gene is TRBJ1-1, the V gene TRBV7-2; D remains unclear. Looked up from germline, CDR1 is SGHTA and CDR2 is FQGNSA. The CDR3 extends over 13 amino acids. The germline V and J ends were trimmed by 1 base and 1 base, with 4 bases remaining between them. DNA of the CDR3: TGTGCCAGCAGCTTAGTTGGGAACACTGAAGCTTTCTTT. Its translation: CASSLVGNTEAFF.

The V gene is TRBV20-1, the J gene TRBJ1-3; no reliable D call. The length of the CDR3 is 10 residues. Germline loops: CDR1 DFQATT, CDR2 SNEGSKA (reference sequence). Trimming cost V 6 bases and J 4 bases, with 4 bases left between them. The CDR3 nucleotides read TGCAGTGCCTTGGGAAACACCATATATTTT. As protein: CSALGNTIYF.

DNA for the CDR3: TGTGCCAGTAGTATTGGGGGGTTCTCCTACGAGCAGTACTTC. This encodes CASSIGGFSYEQYF. The V and J genes are TRBV19 and TRBJ2-7; possibly TRBD2 for D (6 bases). The CDR3 consists of 14 residues. The V and J ends lost 3 bases and 0 bases respectively, with 9 bases between them. CDR1 and CDR2 from the germline V gene are LNHDA and SQIVND (reference sequence).

The rearrangement joins TRBV30 to TRBJ2-7, with 9 nucleotides matching TRBD1. The V segment lost 5 bases and the J segment 1 base; nucleotides outside the gene matches: 3. Germline-derived CDR1 and CDR2 are GTSNPN and SVGIG (reference sequence). The CDR3 loop spans 13 amino acids. CDR3 DNA: TGTGCCTGGGGACAGGGGTTTTCCTACGAGCAGTACTTC. Protein: CAWGQGFSYEQYF. Supplemented by reference TRBV30 and TRBJ2-7, the full variable domain reads SQTIHQWPATLVQPVGSPLSLECTVEGTSNPNLYWYRQAAGRGLQLLFYSVGIGQISSEVPQNLSASRPQDRQFILSSKKLLLSDSGFYLCAWGQGFSYEQYFGPGTRLTVT.

The rearrangement links TRBV7-9 to TRBJ2-6; D is possibly TRBD1 (5 bases). CDR3 size: 16 residues. Deletions cut 6 bases from V and 0 bases from J, with 12 bases between. Germline V gene data show CDR1 as SEHNR and CDR2 as FQNEAQ (reference sequence). The CDR3 bases are TGTGCCAGCAGACTCCGCAGGGCCTCTGGGGCCAACGTCCTGACTTTC. This gives the protein CASRLRRASGANVLTF.

The V gene is TRBV7-9, the J gene TRBJ1-5; 8 bases agree with TRBD1. The V and J ends lost 10 bases and 2 bases, in that order; junction bases with no gene match: 4. This CDR3 is built from 13 residues. CDR1 and CDR2 from the germline V gene are SEHNR and FQNEAQ (reference sequence). CDR3 protein: CATATGGNQPQHF. DNA of the CDR3: TGTGCCACCGCGACAGGGGGCAATCAGCCCCAGCATTTT.

The chain has TRBV6-1 and TRBJ1-2; no firm D call. The length of the CDR3 is 13 residues. The V end was cut by 4 bases, the J end by 2 bases, with 8 bases between. Germline V lookup: CDR1 MNHNS, CDR2 SASEGT. Written as DNA, the CDR3 is TGTGCCAGCAGTGGGGAGTACAACTATGGCTACACCTTC. As protein: CASSGEYNYGYTF.

This clone was counted a single time. V is TRBV7-7 and J is TRBJ2-5, with D possibly matching TRBD2 (6 bases). V was pared by 1 base and J by 4 bases, with 10 bases between. CDR1 is SSHAT and CDR2 is FNYEAQ in the germline V gene (reference sequence). The CDR3 totals 14 residues. CDR3 sequence (DNA): TGTGCCAGCAGCTTAGACATGGGGGGAGAGACCCAGTACTTC. Protein: CASSLDMGGETQYF. Combining the CDR3 with reference TRBV7-7 and TRBJ2-5 gives the whole variable domain GAGVSQSPRYKVTKRGQDVTLRCDPISSHATLYWYQQALGQGPEFLTYFNYEAQPDKSGLPSDRFSAERPEGSISTLTIQRTEQRDSAMYRCASSLDMGGETQYFGPGTRLLVL.

This clone was seen a single time. V gene TRBV2 combines with J gene TRBJ1-4; TRBD1 might be the D (5 bases). Germline lookup yields CDR1 SNHLY and CDR2 FYNNEI. The ends were cut back, 7 bases at V and 7 bases at J, with 13 bases in the middle. The CDR3 totals 13 residues. CDR3 sequence (DNA): TGTGCCAGCATGGCCGGGAGGGGTGAAAAACTGTTTTTT. Translation: CASMAGRGEKLFF.

The CDR3 DNA reads TGTGCCAGCAGTTTAGGCCTCTCGACCGGGCTCAAGATGTACGAGCAGTACTTC. It specifies CASSLGLSTGLKMYEQYF. This rearrangement joins TRBV27 to TRBJ2-7; the D is unclear. This CDR3 region has 18 residues. From germline, CDR1 is MNHEY and CDR2 SMNVEV (reference sequence). Trimming took off 2 bases at V and 4 bases at J, with 24 bases between the two ends.